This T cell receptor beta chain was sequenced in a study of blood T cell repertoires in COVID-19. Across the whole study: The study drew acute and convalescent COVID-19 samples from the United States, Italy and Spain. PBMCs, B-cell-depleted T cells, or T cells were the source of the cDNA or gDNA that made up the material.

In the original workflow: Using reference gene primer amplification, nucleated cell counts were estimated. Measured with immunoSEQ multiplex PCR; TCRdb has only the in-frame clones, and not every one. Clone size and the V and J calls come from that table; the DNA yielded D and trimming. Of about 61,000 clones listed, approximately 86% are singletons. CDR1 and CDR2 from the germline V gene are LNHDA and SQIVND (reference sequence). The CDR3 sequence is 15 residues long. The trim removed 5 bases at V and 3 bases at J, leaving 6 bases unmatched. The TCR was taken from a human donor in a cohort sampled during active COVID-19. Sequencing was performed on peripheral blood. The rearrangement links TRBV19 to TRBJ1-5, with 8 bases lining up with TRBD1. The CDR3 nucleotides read TGTGCCAGTAGTGATCGACAGGGGTACAATCAGCCCCAGCATTTT. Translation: CASSDRQGYNQPQHF.